The 2 T cell receptor beta chains in this list originate from one sample, sequenced in a study of early T cells in non-severe SARS-CoV-2 infection. TCRdb ran MiXCR on the 5' RACE reads and lists one entry per CDR3 protein. Of about 63,000 distinct CDR3 sequences in the sample, around 13% are singletons; the top ten hold around 4.6%. Sequencing was done on a sample of whole blood. These receptors all stem from an adult who was a healthcare worker with PCR-confirmed SARS-CoV-2 infection or an uninfected control (not recorded which).

This clonotype was observed a handful of times. The CDR3 sequence: CASSPVSKNIQYF. The CDR3 nucleotides are TGTGCCAGCAGCCCGGTTTCCAAAAACATTCAGTACTTC. The chain employs TRBV3-1 and TRBJ2-4, with D uncertain. The CDR3 is made up of 13 amino acids. Trimming pared 4 bases from V and 2 bases from J, leaving 6 bases between. CDR1 LGHDT and CDR2 YNNKEL come from the germline V gene (reference sequence).

This clonotype has a count of ten or more. V and J are TRBV4-3 and TRBJ2-5, with D uncertain. Germline V CDR1 and CDR2: LGHNA, YSLEER. V was cut by 0 bases and J by 9 bases, with 8 bases left in between. The CDR3 totals 12 residues. CDR3 DNA: TGCGCCAGCAGCCAAGATAGATTGGCCCAGTACTTC. This codes for CASSQDRLAQYF.